The clone carrying this T cell receptor (beta chain) was found a few times. The antigen is not known. The CDR3 is 18 residues long. V lost 0 bases, J lost 1 base, and 5 bases stayed unmatched. Germline V gene sequence: CDR1 MNHEY, CDR2 SVGAGI. The data stem from a study of human T cells and chemical hapten exposure. Study overall: Sensitization applied 2% DPC to roughly 2 cm by roughly 2 cm of upper inner arm skin. Women made up most patients, who had alopecia areata, totalis or universalis. Findings of the study overall: The count of PT1 expanded TCRs correlated positively with patch test score.

TCRdb analysed the RACE reads with MiXCR anew, one entry per CDR3 protein. The repertoire holds 85,000 or so distinct CDR3 sequences, with under 14% as singletons. The sample's time point: patch test 2, 6 weeks after DPC sensitization. Stated treatment: therapeutic diphenylcyclopropenone sensitization with weekly scalp DPC. Blood draws preceded each patch test application. This clonotype originated in a man aged 18 to 29 with alopecia areata. Some clones in this sample may be carry-over from other donors' samples. The gene calls are TRBV6-5 and TRBJ2-3; 12 nucleotides line up with TRBD2. The sample was whole blood, taken in connection with sensitization to the hapten diphenylcyclopropenone (DPC). The CDR3 DNA reads TGTGCCAGCAGTTACTCGACTAGCGGGGGTCGGGGCACAGATACGCAGTATTTT. Translating gives CASSYSTSGGRGTDTQYF.